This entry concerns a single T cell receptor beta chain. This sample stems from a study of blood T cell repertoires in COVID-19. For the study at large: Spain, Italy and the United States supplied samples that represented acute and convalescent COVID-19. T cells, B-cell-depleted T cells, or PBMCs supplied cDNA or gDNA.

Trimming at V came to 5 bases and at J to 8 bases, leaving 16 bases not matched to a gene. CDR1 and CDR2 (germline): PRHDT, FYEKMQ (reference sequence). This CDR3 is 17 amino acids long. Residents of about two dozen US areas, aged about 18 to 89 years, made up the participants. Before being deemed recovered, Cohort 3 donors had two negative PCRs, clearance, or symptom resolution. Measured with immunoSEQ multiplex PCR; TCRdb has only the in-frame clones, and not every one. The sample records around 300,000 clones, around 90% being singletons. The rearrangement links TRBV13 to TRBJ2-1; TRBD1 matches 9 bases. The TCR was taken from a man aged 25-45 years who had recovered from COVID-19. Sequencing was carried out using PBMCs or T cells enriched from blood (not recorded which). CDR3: CASSARNRDREKDEQFF. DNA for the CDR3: TGTGCCAGCAGCGCACGAAACCGGGACAGGGAGAAAGATGAGCAGTTCTTC.